This T cell receptor (beta chain) comes out of a study of shared clonotypes between healthy human individuals (dated by TCRdb to 2019 to 2021). Regarding the complete study: The cohort included three men and a couple of women between 18 and 49 years of age. The study deeply sequenced blood TCR repertoires of roughly five healthy adults to estimate repertoire size and the extent of clonotype sharing between individuals. Different laboratories and diverse techniques were used to prepare libraries and sequence TCR repertoires, to increase sequencing depth and limit assay-specific biases. Each donor's leukapheresis produced roughly between about 0.9 and 9.5 billion PBMCs. Per donor, three plates each were used for CD4 naive and CD4 memory, two for CD8 naive, and one for CD8 memory. The paper's findings and limits, for the study overall: Because the study included only a small number of donors, the genetic and exposure-history diversity represented was limited. Naive subsets generally had larger estimated clonotype richness than memory subsets. Sampling was restricted to blood, and TCR repertoires in tissue are likely to differ from TCR repertoires in blood. Clonotypes shared by all four sorted-subset donors showed higher generation probabilities than non-shared clonotypes. Pairwise subsampling indicated that sequencing depth was expected to affect the degree of clonotype sharing among donors. Incomplete sequencing was indicated by rarefaction of sorted-subset datasets, despite the large sequencing depth. When a handful of donors were compared, the shared fraction of clonotypes was about 5.4% for naive CD4, roughly 3.3% for naive CD8, more than 2% for memory CD4, and 0.35% to 0.5% for memory CD8.

There are 17 amino acids in the CDR3, from cysteine to phenylalanine inclusive. Only the CDR3 region is kept as DNA, spanning 51 bases read in frame from base 1. Per the germline V gene (reference sequence), LNHNV is the CDR1 and YYDKDF is the CDR2. V trim: 4 bases; J trim: 2 bases; unmatched bases: 8. CD8 naive samples consisted of CD45RO-negative cells that were positively selected for CCR7, yielding a CD45RA+CCR7+ population without TemRA cells. The donors were healthy, HIV-negative adults with no recently reported acute infections or vaccinations. All donors were Caucasian adults living in Nashville, Tennessee, USA. Blood was obtained by leukapheresis, after which PBMCs were separated by Ficoll-Histopaque density gradient centrifugation and cryopreserved in liquid nitrogen vapor phase. Purity and quantity of every magnetically sorted T cell population were checked by analytical flow cytometry. From each sorted fraction, genomic DNA was isolated and quantified by UV absorbance on a Nanodrop 2000c.

TCR CDR3 regions were amplified from genomic DNA by multiplex PCR using the deep immunoSEQ assay. Extracted genomic DNA from each cell subset was spread evenly across all wells of several immunoSEQ 96-well plates, with each plate serving as a replicate. For sorted subsets, each replicate PCR was loaded with about 200 ng genomic DNA, equivalent to 30,000 or so T cell genomes. Purified libraries were measured with a Qubit 3.0 fluorometer, size-checked on a Bioanalyzer 2100, and measured again with the KAPA Library Quantification kit. Each immunoSEQ 96-well plate was sequenced on its own single-read 150-cycle Illumina NextSeq 550 flow cell. The source study handled its data this way. The immunoSEQ output contained only junctional sequences without quality scores, so filtering could not match that applied to full-length reads. To assign V/J genes and CDR3, sequences were annotated using PyIR, a Python wrapper for IgBLAST v1.9, with IMGT germline references. Reads were filtered out if the reads had weak V/J assignments (E-value above 1e-6), no CDR3, stop codons, out-of-frame junctions, or ambiguous translated residues. V3J clonotypes were defined by identical inferred V gene, J gene, and CDR3 amino acid sequence. Percentage overlap between repertoires was calculated by dividing the number of shared unique clonotypes by the size of the smaller repertoire. Richness of each repertoire was evaluated using RTK rarefaction, the Chao1 estimator, and Recon v2.1 estimates of unobserved clonotypes. For all TCRbeta clonotypes obtained by the gDNA method from a few donors, generation probabilities were computed with OLGA. TCRdb re-hosts the immuneACCESS table, in-frame sequences only. Its copies lack some clones; in the studies checked, an unresolved V gene accounts for under half of them, and the cause for the rest is not known. D and trimming were read from the DNA, whereas the V and J calls and clone size are those reported in that table. This sample has about 2.1 million clones in its table, and roughly 95% of those were observed once. The ten largest clonotypes hold under 2% of the sample.

As regards this clone: Its antigen remains undetermined. Base qualities are not provided; no much larger clone lies one nucleotide away.

The chain is assembled from TRBV15 and TRBJ2-1; 10 central bases correspond to TRBD2. This TCR was sampled from a man between 18 and 35 years old in good health. Some clones in this sample may be carry-over from other donors' samples. Sequencing was done on a sample of naive CD8+ T cells from PBMCs. The intended sense of this specimen's cell subset or site label: CD45RA+CCR7+. The CDR3 protein: CATSTLVGTSAYNEQFF. The nucleotide sequence is TGTGCCACCAGCACCCTGGTGGGGACTAGCGCCTACAATGAGCAGTTCTTC.